These 4 T cell receptor beta chains originate from one sample sequenced in a study of patients and donors after allogeneic stem cell transplantation. Each CDR3 protein is one row after TCRdb ran MiXCR on the RT-PCR reads. The data hold 160,000 or so distinct CDR3 sequences, with 24% observed a single time. The sequencing input was blood, either unsorted or a sorted T cell fraction (not recorded which). The source is a human donor who was either an allogeneic HSCT recipient or a stem cell or donor lymphocyte infusion donor (not recorded which). It is not recorded whose cells these are; they may come from a transplant donor.

This clonotype was observed a handful of times. The chain links TRBV24-1 to TRBJ1-2, with a weak D call TRBD1 (6 bases). The CDR3 covers 14 residues. V was shortened by 9 bases and J by 3 bases, with 16 bases between the two germline ends. The germline CDR1 and CDR2 sequences are KGHDR and SFDVKD. CDR3: CATRQGQSDYGYTF. The CDR3 nucleotides are TGTGCCACCCGTCAGGGACAAAGCGACTATGGCTACACCTTC.

This clonotype was counted between two and nine times. CDR3: CAISERQGFNGYTF. CDR3 nucleotide sequence: TGTGCCATCAGTGAAAGACAGGGTTTTAATGGCTACACCTTC. This chain uses TRBV10-3 with TRBJ1-2; 7 bases are shared with TRBD1. Trimming at V came to 3 bases and at J to 6 bases, leaving 7 bases not matched to a gene. Germline V gene sequence: CDR1 ENHRY, CDR2 SYGVKD. The CDR3 runs to 14 residues.

The chain couples TRBV12-3 or TRBV12-4 to TRBJ1-2; a possible D gene is TRBD1 (6 bases). This CDR3 is built from 15 residues. The ends were cut back, 5 bases at V and 4 bases at J, with 17 bases in the middle. In nucleotides, the CDR3 is TGTGCCAGCAGTCCGGCCAGGTCAGGGGTCTATGGCTACACCTTC. Translated: CASSPARSGVYGYTF.

This clonotype occurred a few times. The CDR3 protein is CASSTGTAYYGYTF. In DNA, the CDR3 is TGTGCCAGCAGTACCGGGACAGCCTACTATGGCTACACCTTC. The chain employs TRBV12-3 or TRBV12-4 and TRBJ1-2; 7 bases agree with TRBD1. The V gene end was trimmed by 5 bases and the J gene end by 3 bases; junction bases not matched to a gene: 6. This CDR3 is 14 amino acids long.